The entry below gives a single T cell receptor (beta chain) sequence along with its context. Its cognate antigen is unknown. CDR1 is KGHSH, CDR2 LQKENI, per germline. This CDR3 region has 15 residues. With 3 bases clipped from V and 5 bases from J, the junction kept 9 bases outside the gene matches. This entry belongs to a study of T cell responses to AZD1222 COVID-19 vaccine. The repertoire was sequenced with immunoSEQ multiplex PCR; TCRdb's copy has only in-frame clones and lacks some. Found here are around 90,000 clones, about 88% of them singletons; the top ten hold about an eighth. Findings and limits, study-wide: Clonal diversity may have been underestimated in mostly white British donors.

Sequenced here: peripheral blood, sampled on day 0 of AZD1222 vaccination. The TCR was taken from an adult in good health. The chain joins TRBV18 to TRBJ2-7; the match to TRBD2 covers 8 bases. As DNA, the CDR3 is TGTGCCAGCTCACCCAAGTCGGGGGGGGCCGACGAGCAGTACTTC. Encoded protein: CASSPKSGGADEQYF.